Below, one T cell receptor (beta chain) is given with its context. Its antigen remains unidentified. After removal of 2 bases from V and 6 bases from J, the junction contained 4 bases not matched to a gene. The germline CDR1 and CDR2 sequences are MDHEN and SYDVKM. The CDR3 is 14 residues long. The PCR employed 60 Vbeta primers together with 13 Jbeta primers. This table comes from immunoSEQ multiplex PCR, and its TCRdb copy is limited to in-frame clones, with some not included. Of some 150,000 clones listed, approximately 68% are singletons. The data are from a study of cytomegalovirus exposure and HLA in healthy donors. Study-wide findings and caveats: Being indistinguishable, some V segments were excluded, TRBV6-2 and TRBV6-3 among them. Cytomegalovirus-associated TCR beta chains were listed, numbering 150 to 200.

Donors counted as nominally healthy when sampled, yet unrecorded immune exposures were likely. Material for sequencing was PBMCs. J is TRBJ2-1 and V is TRBV28, with 7 bases fitting TRBD2. This sequence was found in a middle-aged man in good health and CMV-seronegative. This CDR3 reads CASSLGASGNEQFF. The CDR3 DNA is TGTGCCAGCAGTTTAGGGGCTAGCGGCAATGAGCAGTTCTTC.